This T cell receptor beta chain is drawn from a study of CD4 T cells in relation to SARS-CoV-2 and coronaviruses. At the level of the study: The restricting HLA molecule for shared crossreactive spike epitopes was mapped.

Worth noting for this clone: Its antigen is undetermined.

The assay was immunoSEQ multiplex PCR, and TCRdb's table has in-frame clones only and misses some. Of about 15,000 clones detected, 75% to 85% appear once; the ten largest clones hold roughly 10%. Unexposed donor CD4+ T cells date from 2011-2018, before the COVID-19 pandemic. The cells were cultured for about ten days before CD4+ T cells were isolated. Testing used SARS-CoV-2 S/N and four cold-coronavirus spikes on unexposed-donor CD4+ T cells, cells permitting. Fresh IL-2 medium replaced half the medium on days 3 and 7. Per the germline V gene, CDR1 is MRHNA and CDR2 is SNTAGT. V trimming: 8 bases; J trimming: 6 bases; junction bases outside the gene matches: 15. This CDR3 region has 16 residues.

Sequencing input: CD4+ T cells from PBMCs, cultured in vitro. This sequence was found in a human donor in good health. The chain joins TRBV6-4 to TRBJ1-2, with 10 bases fitting TRBD1. CDR3 region: CASYVTGGASIDGYTF. DNA for the CDR3: TGTGCCAGCTATGTGACAGGGGGCGCAAGTATCGATGGCTACACCTTC.